These 29 T cell receptor beta chains share one sample of origin, sequenced in a study of response to subunit inactivated influenza vaccine. A single record per CDR3 protein comes from TCRdb applying MiXCR to the RT-PCR reads. The sample carries approximately 170,000 distinct CDR3 sequences, less than 15% recorded once. The data were also submitted as part of a second study, on T cells expressing NK-cell markers. This second report adds: TCR beta libraries carry UMIs added by 5'RACE template switching.

The source material was CD8+ T cells sorted from PBMCs, sampled roughly 12 days after vaccination. The receptor set was obtained from a man between 50 and 59 years old who received an inactivated influenza vaccine.

This chain uses TRBV13 with TRBJ2-7, with 10 bases that match TRBD1. The CDR3 runs 14 residues. CDR1 is PRHDT and CDR2 is FYEKMQ in the germline V gene (reference sequence). With 5 bases clipped from V and 4 bases from J, the junction kept 5 bases outside the gene matches. The DNA for the CDR3 is TGTGCCAGCAGCATCCGGACAGGGGGATACGAGCAGTACTTC. It codes for CASSIRTGGYEQYF.

In its sample, this clonotype was seen a few times. The V gene is TRBV5-5, the J gene TRBJ1-4; 7 nucleotides agree with TRBD1. CDR1 is SGHKS, CDR2 YYEKEE, per germline (reference sequence). The V and J ends lost 4 bases and 7 bases, in that order; junction bases with no gene match: 7. This CDR3 is built from 14 residues. CDR3 DNA: TGTGCCAGCAGCGACGACAGGGTTGGTGAAAAACTGTTTTTT. Translating it yields CASSDDRVGEKLFF.

The rearrangement uses TRBV7-3 and TRBJ2-1; the match to TRBD2 covers 9 bases. The junction had 6 bases not matched to a gene; V was cut back by 5 bases and J by 1 base. The CDR3 loop spans 16 amino acids. CDR1 and CDR2 (germline): SGHTA, FQGTGA. In DNA form, the CDR3 reads TGTGCCAGCAGCATCTTAGCGGGAGAGTCCTACAATGAGCAGTTCTTC. It yields the protein CASSILAGESYNEQFF.

This clonotype was found a few times. V is TRBV27 and J is TRBJ2-2, with a weak D call TRBD1 (6 bases). V was cut by 3 bases and J by 6 bases, with 14 bases left in between. The germline gives CDR1 MNHEY, CDR2 SMNVEV (reference sequence). The CDR3 is made up of 15 amino acids. CDR3 loop: CASSFLLQGPGELFF. The DNA for the CDR3 is TGTGCCAGCAGTTTTTTGTTACAGGGCCCCGGGGAGCTGTTTTTT.

J is TRBJ1-2 and V is TRBV6-6; D is perhaps TRBD1 (5 bases). V lost 7 bases and J lost 13, with 19 bases in between. This CDR3 has 12 residues. Germline CDR1 is MNHNY and CDR2 is SVGAGI (reference sequence). The CDR3 nucleotides read TGTGCCAGCAAAGACAGTGATCTCTACCCCACCTTC. Its protein is CASKDSDLYPTF.

This clonotype has more than one count but fewer than ten. The chain employs TRBV6-5 and TRBJ2-7; TRBD1 might be the D (6 bases). Looked up from germline, CDR1 is MNHEY and CDR2 is SVGAGI. This CDR3 comprises 15 residues. Trimming took 0 bases from V and 1 from J, leaving 10 bases between them. The CDR3 protein is CASSYSTTGSYEQYF. CDR3 nucleotides: TGTGCCAGCAGTTACTCGACAACAGGGTCCTACGAGCAGTACTTC.

The table lists this clonotype with a few counts. The V gene is TRBV7-9, the J gene TRBJ2-7, with 11 bases aligning to TRBD2. V trimming: 4 bases; J trimming: 5 bases; junction bases outside the gene matches: 10. Looked up from germline, CDR1 is SEHNR and CDR2 is FQNEAQ (reference sequence). The CDR3 extends over 16 amino acids. This CDR3 is CASSSRVTSGSDEQYF. The CDR3 DNA reads as TGTGCCAGCAGCTCAAGAGTCACTAGCGGGAGCGACGAGCAGTACTTC.

V is TRBV4-1 and J is TRBJ2-3; tentative D call: TRBD2 (5 bases). CDR1 MGHRA and CDR2 YSYEKL come from the germline V gene. This CDR3 spans 13 amino acids. V lost 2 bases to trimming and J lost 6 bases, with 9 bases between them. The CDR3: CASSQTRADTQYF. The CDR3 DNA reads as TGCGCCAGCAGCCAAACGAGGGCCGATACGCAGTATTTT.

This clonotype turned up a few times. V and J are TRBV20-1 and TRBJ2-7; tentatively, D is TRBD1 (6 bases). The CDR3 runs 13 residues. Germline CDR1 reads DFQATT; CDR2 reads SNEGSKA (reference sequence). V was cut by 0 bases and J by 6 bases, with 12 bases left in between. The CDR3 sequence is CSARDLGRGEQYF. CDR3 DNA sequence: TGCAGTGCTAGAGATCTGGGCAGGGGCGAGCAGTACTTC.

The chain is built from TRBV7-9 and TRBJ2-1, with a weak D call TRBD1 (5 bases). This CDR3 comprises 12 residues. V dropped 7 bases and J dropped 8 bases, with 12 bases sitting between them. The V gene's germline CDR1 is SEHNR and CDR2 FQNEAQ (reference sequence). The CDR3 is CASTPGLHEQFF. In nucleotides, the CDR3 is TGTGCCAGCACCCCAGGGTTGCATGAGCAGTTCTTC. Full variable domain (remainder filled in from reference TRBV7-9 and TRBJ2-1): DTGVSQNPRHKITKRGQNVTFRCDPISEHNRLYWYRQTLGQGPEFLTYFQNEAQLEKSRLLSDRFSAERPKGSFSTLEIQRTEQGDSAMYLCASTPGLHEQFFGPGTRLTVL.

The genes are TRBV7-9 and TRBJ2-1; 7 positions agree with TRBD2. The CDR3 covers 15 residues. V trimming: 1 base; J trimming: 1 base; junction bases outside the gene matches: 1. Germline values: CDR1 SEHNR, CDR2 FQNEAQ (reference sequence). The DNA of the CDR3 is TGTGCCAGCAGCTTAGGGGAGGGTTCCTACAATGAGCAGTTCTTC. Translation: CASSLGEGSYNEQFF.

The V gene is TRBV4-3, the J gene TRBJ2-7; D is perhaps TRBD2 (5 bases). The germline gives CDR1 LGHNA, CDR2 YSLEER. The V end lost 1 base, the J end lost 7 bases, and 11 bases lay between the germline ends. The CDR3 is 13 amino acids. The CDR3 spells CASSQAKGGEQYF. DNA for the CDR3: TGCGCCAGCAGCCAAGCGAAGGGCGGGGAGCAGTACTTC.

A few counts support this clonotype. V usage is TRBV19 and J usage is TRBJ2-1; D might be TRBD1 (6 bases). The CDR3 consists of 15 residues. In germline, CDR1 is LNHDA, CDR2 SQIVND (reference sequence). V was cut by 9 bases and J by 4 bases, with 19 bases left in between. CDR3 sequence reads: CASRSAGTNYNEQFF. In DNA form, the CDR3 reads TGTGCCAGCCGATCAGCCGGGACAAATTACAATGAGCAGTTCTTC.

Only a few counts were recorded for this clonotype. The V and J genes are TRBV6-6 and TRBJ2-1; D possibly corresponds to TRBD1 (5 bases). V was trimmed by 8 bases and J by 6 bases, leaving 11 bases between them. Germline V CDR1 and CDR2: MNHNY, SVGAGI (reference sequence). CDR3 length: 12 residues. The CDR3 loop reads CASYRISNEQFF. Written as DNA, the CDR3 is TGTGCCAGCTACAGGATCAGCAATGAGCAGTTCTTC.

V and J are TRBV9 and TRBJ2-7; 13 nucleotides agree with TRBD2. Germline lookup yields CDR1 SGDLS and CDR2 YYNGEE. The junction had 4 bases not matched to a gene; V was cut back by 4 bases and J by 6 bases. This CDR3 comprises 14 residues. The DNA for the CDR3 is TGTGCCAGCAGCAAACTAGCGGGAGGGGGCGAGCAGTACTTC. Translation gives CASSKLAGGGEQYF. The whole variable domain, remainder taken from reference TRBV9 and TRBJ2-7, is DSGVTQTPKHLITATGQRVTLRCSPRSGDLSVYWYQQSLDQGLQFLIQYYNGEERAKGNILERFSAQQFPDLHSELNLSSLELGDSALYFCASSKLAGGGEQYFGPGTRLTVT.

The CDR3 reads CASSRLSDRVGYGYTF. DNA of the CDR3: TGTGCCAGCAGCCGGCTAAGTGACAGGGTGGGGTATGGCTACACCTTC. This chain connects TRBV12-3 or TRBV12-4 to TRBJ1-2; 7 nucleotides align to TRBD1. J lost 5 bases, V lost 6 bases, and 15 bases had no gene match. This CDR3 contains 16 residues.

Ten or more counts support this clonotype. The J gene is TRBJ2-1, the V gene TRBV12-3 or TRBV12-4, with D perhaps TRBD2 (5 bases). Trimming took off 3 bases at V and 6 bases at J, with 12 bases between the two ends. This CDR3 contains 14 residues. The CDR3 reads CASSFGWGVNEQFF. CDR3 DNA sequence: TGTGCCAGCAGTTTCGGTTGGGGAGTCAATGAGCAGTTCTTC.

The chain couples TRBV4-3 to TRBJ1-1, with D unclear. Trimming took 0 bases from V and 5 from J, leaving 7 bases between them. CDR1 and CDR2 (germline): LGHNA, YSLEER. The CDR3 is 13 amino acids. The CDR3 spells CASSQDLGTEAFF. The CDR3 DNA reads as TGCGCCAGCAGCCAAGATTTGGGGACTGAAGCTTTCTTT.

This clonotype was seen a few times. The gene calls are TRBV6-7 and TRBJ2-2; D remains unclear. TRBV6-7 is labeled an ORF, and its function is uncertain. This CDR3 spans 16 amino acids. V lost 2 bases, J lost 3 bases, and 13 bases lay in between. The CDR3 nucleotides are TGTGCCAGCAGTTACCCCTTGAGTGGGGACACCGGGGAGCTGTTTTTT. The encoded protein is CASSYPLSGDTGELFF.

V usage is TRBV27 and J usage is TRBJ2-7, with 9 bases lining up with TRBD1. Germline V gene lookup returns CDR1 MNHEY and CDR2 SMNVEV (reference sequence). This CDR3 spans 14 amino acids. J was trimmed by 5 bases and V by 7 bases; bases with no gene match: 9. The CDR3: CASTLTGGLNEQYF. The CDR3 DNA sequence: TGTGCCAGCACTCTGACAGGGGGTCTCAACGAGCAGTACTTC.

In this sample, this clonotype turned up a few times. The rearrangement links TRBV29-1 to TRBJ2-7; possible D gene TRBD1, 5 bases. The germline V gene has CDR1 SQVTM and CDR2 ANQGSEA. This CDR3 has 13 amino acids. V shed 5 bases and J shed 0 bases, with 11 bases lying between them. CDR3 protein: CSVLTVSSYEQYF. CDR3 bases: TGCAGCGTTTTGACAGTAAGCTCCTACGAGCAGTACTTC.

This clonotype turned up a few times. The CDR3 spells CASSLGGVGPYEQYF. The CDR3 nucleotides are TGTGCCAGCAGCTTAGGGGGGGTAGGCCCCTACGAGCAGTACTTC. The V gene is TRBV7-6, the J gene TRBJ2-7, with D possibly being TRBD2 (6 bases). Germline values: CDR1 SGHVS, CDR2 FNYEAQ. There are 15 residues in the CDR3. Trimming took off 1 base at V and 2 bases at J, with 12 bases between the two ends.

This clonotype was found a few times. The chain is built from TRBV19 and TRBJ2-7; D tentatively reads TRBD1 or TRBD2 (5 bases each). CDR3 length: 15 amino acids. The V gene's germline CDR1 is LNHDA and CDR2 SQIVND (reference sequence). V lost 1 base to trimming and J lost 6 bases, with 16 bases between them. The chain's CDR3 is CASSIGPGPTLEQYF. Written as DNA, the CDR3 is TGTGCCAGTAGTATAGGACCGGGACCAACACTCGAGCAGTACTTC.

The chain has TRBV7-9 and TRBJ2-3; 9 nucleotides align to TRBD2. With V trimmed by 2 bases and J by 4 bases, 4 bases remained unmatched. The CDR3 consists of 15 residues. Germline values: CDR1 SEHNR, CDR2 FQNEAQ (reference sequence). CDR3 residues: CASSLSAGGPDTQYF. Here the CDR3 DNA reads TGTGCCAGCAGCTTATCGGCGGGAGGGCCAGATACGCAGTATTTT.

The V call is TRBV19, the J call TRBJ2-7; TRBD2 agrees at 7 bases. The CDR3 length is 12 residues. CDR1 LNHDA and CDR2 SQIVND come from the germline V gene (reference sequence). The trim removed 9 bases at V and 0 bases at J, leaving 2 bases unmatched. The CDR3 DNA sequence: TGTGCCAGCGGGAGGAGCTCCTACGAGCAGTACTTC. Amino acids: CASGRSSYEQYF.

V and J are TRBV10-3 and TRBJ2-2; 7 bases match TRBD1. The CDR3 has 14 amino acids. CDR1 and CDR2 from the germline V gene are ENHRY and SYGVKD. V lost 7 bases, J lost 1 base, and 3 bases stayed unmatched. CDR3 DNA sequence: TGTGCCATCACTGGGACAGAGAACACCGGGGAGCTGTTTTTT. Protein sequence: CAITGTENTGELFF.

The rearrangement uses TRBV29-1 and TRBJ2-7; 10 positions agree with TRBD2. CDR1 is SQVTM and CDR2 is ANQGSEA in the germline V gene. The CDR3 has 13 residues. The ends lost 1 base at V and 4 bases at J; junction bases unmatched: 1. This chain's CDR3 is CSVEASGRYEQYF. The CDR3 nucleotides are TGCAGCGTTGAAGCTAGCGGGAGATACGAGCAGTACTTC.

The sample holds a few counts of this clonotype. The V gene is TRBV19, the J gene TRBJ2-5; D possibly corresponds to TRBD2 (7 bases). In germline, CDR1 is LNHDA, CDR2 SQIVND (reference sequence). This CDR3 spans 16 amino acids. Trimming removed 1 base from V and 4 bases from J, with 16 bases in between. The CDR3 bases are TGTGCCAGTAGTATAGGGTGGGGGGGGGCTATAGAGACCCAGTACTTC. Translated: CASSIGWGGAIETQYF.

This clonotype was counted a few times. This chain uses TRBV19 with TRBJ2-1; 10 bases map to TRBD2. CDR1 is LNHDA and CDR2 is SQIVND in the germline V gene (reference sequence). This CDR3 region has 18 residues. The J segment lost 8 bases and the V segment lost 3 bases, leaving 16 bases of the junction unmatched. The CDR3 DNA is TGTGCCAGTAGTATGGTGGGGGGAGAACTAGCGGGATGGCATGAGCAGTTCTTC. This gives the protein CASSMVGGELAGWHEQFF.